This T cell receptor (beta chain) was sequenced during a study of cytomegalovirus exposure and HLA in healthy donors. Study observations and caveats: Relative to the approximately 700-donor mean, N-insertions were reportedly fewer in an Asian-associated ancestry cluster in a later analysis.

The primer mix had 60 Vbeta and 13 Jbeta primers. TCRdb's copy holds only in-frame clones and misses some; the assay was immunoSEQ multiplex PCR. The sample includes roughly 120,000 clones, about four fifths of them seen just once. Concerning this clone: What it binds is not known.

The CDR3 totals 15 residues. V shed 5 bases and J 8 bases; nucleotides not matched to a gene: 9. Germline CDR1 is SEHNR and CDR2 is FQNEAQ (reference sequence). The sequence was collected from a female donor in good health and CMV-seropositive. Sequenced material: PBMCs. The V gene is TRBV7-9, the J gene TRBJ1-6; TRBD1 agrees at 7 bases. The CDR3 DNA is TGTGCCAGCAGCCGTTCACAGGGGTTAGATTCACCCCTCCACTTT. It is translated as CASSRSQGLDSPLHF. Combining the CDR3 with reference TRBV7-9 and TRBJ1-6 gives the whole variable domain DTGVSQNPRHKITKRGQNVTFRCDPISEHNRLYWYRQTLGQGPEFLTYFQNEAQLEKSRLLSDRFSAERPKGSFSTLEIQRTEQGDSAMYLCASSRSQGLDSPLHFGNGTRLTVT.